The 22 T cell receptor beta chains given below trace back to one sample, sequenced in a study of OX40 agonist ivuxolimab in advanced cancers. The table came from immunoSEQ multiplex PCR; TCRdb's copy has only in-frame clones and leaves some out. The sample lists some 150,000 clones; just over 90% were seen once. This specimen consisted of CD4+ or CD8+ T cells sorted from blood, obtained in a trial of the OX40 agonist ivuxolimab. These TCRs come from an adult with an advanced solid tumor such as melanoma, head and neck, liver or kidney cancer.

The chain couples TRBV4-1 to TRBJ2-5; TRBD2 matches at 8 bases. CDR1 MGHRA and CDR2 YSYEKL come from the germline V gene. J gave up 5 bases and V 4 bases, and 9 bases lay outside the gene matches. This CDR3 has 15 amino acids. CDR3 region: CASSLDPGLGETQYF. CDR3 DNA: TGCGCCAGCAGCCTTGACCCGGGACTAGGTGAGACCCAGTACTTC.

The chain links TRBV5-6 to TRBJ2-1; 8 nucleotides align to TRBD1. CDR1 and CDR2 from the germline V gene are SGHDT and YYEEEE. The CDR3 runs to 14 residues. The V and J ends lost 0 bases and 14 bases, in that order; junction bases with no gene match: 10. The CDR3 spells CASSLVGPGGVEFF. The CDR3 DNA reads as TGTGCCAGCAGCTTGGTGGGGCCAGGGGGCGTGGAGTTCTTC. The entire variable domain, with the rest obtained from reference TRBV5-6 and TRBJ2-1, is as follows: DAGVTQSPTHLIKTRGQQVTLRCSPKSGHDTVSWYQQALGQGPQFIFQYYEEEERQRGNFPDRFSGHQFPNYSSELNVNALLLGDSALYLCASSLVGPGGVEFFGPGTRLTVL.

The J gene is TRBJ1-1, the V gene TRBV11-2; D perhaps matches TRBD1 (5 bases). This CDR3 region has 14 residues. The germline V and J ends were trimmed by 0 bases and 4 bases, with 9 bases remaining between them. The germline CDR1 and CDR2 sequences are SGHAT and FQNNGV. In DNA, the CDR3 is TGTGCCAGCAGCTTAGACCCAGGGCTCACTGAAGCTTTCTTT. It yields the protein CASSLDPGLTEAFF.

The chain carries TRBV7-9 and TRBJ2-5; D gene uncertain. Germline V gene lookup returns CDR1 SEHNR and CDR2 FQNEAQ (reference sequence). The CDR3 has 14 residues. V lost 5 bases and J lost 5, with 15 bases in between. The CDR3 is CASSPLESWETQYF. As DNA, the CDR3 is TGTGCCAGCAGCCCCCTGGAGTCCTGGGAGACCCAGTACTTC.

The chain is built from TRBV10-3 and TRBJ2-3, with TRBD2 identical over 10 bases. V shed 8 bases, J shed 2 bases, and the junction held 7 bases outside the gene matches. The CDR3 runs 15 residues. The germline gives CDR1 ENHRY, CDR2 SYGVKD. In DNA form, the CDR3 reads TGTGCCATCTCCAAGCGGGAGGGACTCACAGATACGCAGTATTTT. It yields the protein CAISKREGLTDTQYF.

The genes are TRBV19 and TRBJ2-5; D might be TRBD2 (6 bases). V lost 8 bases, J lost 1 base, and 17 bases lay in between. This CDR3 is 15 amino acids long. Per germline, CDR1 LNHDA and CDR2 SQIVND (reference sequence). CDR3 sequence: CASRGAGGTQETQYF. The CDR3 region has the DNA TGTGCCAGTCGCGGGGCCGGCGGGACCCAAGAGACCCAGTACTTC.

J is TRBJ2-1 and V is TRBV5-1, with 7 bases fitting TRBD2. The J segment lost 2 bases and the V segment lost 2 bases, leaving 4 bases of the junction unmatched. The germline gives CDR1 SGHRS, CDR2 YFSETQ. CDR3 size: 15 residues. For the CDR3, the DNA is TGCGCCAGCAGCTTTGCTAGCGGTGCCTACAATGAGCAGTTCTTC. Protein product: CASSFASGAYNEQFF.

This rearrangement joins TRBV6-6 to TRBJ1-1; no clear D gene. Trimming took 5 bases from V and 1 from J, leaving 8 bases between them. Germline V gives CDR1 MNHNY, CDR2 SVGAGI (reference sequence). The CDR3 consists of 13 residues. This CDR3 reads CASSLTENTEAFF. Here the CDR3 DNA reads TGTGCCAGCAGTCTCACAGAGAACACTGAAGCTTTCTTT.

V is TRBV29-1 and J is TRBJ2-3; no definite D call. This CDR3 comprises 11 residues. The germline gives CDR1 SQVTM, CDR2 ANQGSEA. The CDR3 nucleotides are TGCGCTTCTGTGGGCACAGATACGCAGTATTTT. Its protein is CASVGTDTQYF.

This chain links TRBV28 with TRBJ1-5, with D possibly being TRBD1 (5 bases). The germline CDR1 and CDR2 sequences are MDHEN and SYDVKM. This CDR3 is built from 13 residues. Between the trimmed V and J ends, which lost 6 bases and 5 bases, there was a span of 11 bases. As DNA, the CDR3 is TGTGCCAGCAGAGGGGCAGGGTATCAGCCCCAGCATTTT. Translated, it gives CASRGAGYQPQHF.

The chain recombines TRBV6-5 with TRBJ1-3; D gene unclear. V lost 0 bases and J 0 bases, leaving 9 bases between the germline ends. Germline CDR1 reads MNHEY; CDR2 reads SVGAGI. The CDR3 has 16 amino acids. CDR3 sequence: CASSYSTRSSGNTIYF. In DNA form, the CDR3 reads TGTGCCAGCAGTTACTCGACCAGGAGCTCTGGAAACACCATATATTTT.

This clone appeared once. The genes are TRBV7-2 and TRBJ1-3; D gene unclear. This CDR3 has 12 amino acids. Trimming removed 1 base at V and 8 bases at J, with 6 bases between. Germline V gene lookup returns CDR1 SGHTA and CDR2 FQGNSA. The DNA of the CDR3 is TGTGCCAGCAGCTTAGGAGGCTACACCATATATTTT. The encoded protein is CASSLGGYTIYF.

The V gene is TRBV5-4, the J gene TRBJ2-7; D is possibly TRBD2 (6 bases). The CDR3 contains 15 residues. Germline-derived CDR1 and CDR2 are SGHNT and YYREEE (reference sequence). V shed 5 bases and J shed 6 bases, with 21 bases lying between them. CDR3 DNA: TGTGCCAGCAGGGGGGGACGGCTAGGCGCGGGCGAGCAGTACTTC. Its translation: CASRGGRLGAGEQYF.

CDR3 residues: CASSSPTGVRSNQPQHF. CDR3 bases: TGTGCCAGCAGTTCCCCGACAGGGGTTAGGAGCAATCAGCCCCAGCATTTT. This chain uses TRBV28 with TRBJ1-5, with 8 bases that match TRBD1. V lost 4 bases to trimming and J lost 1 base; unmatched junction nucleotides: 9. Per germline, CDR1 MDHEN and CDR2 SYDVKM. There are 17 residues in the CDR3.

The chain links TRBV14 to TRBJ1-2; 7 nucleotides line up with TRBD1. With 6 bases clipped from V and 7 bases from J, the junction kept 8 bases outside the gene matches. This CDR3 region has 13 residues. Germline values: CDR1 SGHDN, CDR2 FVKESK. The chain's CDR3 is CASSSGTAFGYTF. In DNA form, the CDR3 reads TGTGCCAGCAGTAGCGGGACAGCCTTTGGCTACACCTTC.

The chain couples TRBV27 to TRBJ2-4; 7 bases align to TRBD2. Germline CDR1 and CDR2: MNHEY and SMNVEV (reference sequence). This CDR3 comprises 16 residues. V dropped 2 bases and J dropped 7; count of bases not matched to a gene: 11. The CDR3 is CASSLTASGSRNIQYF. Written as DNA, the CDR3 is TGTGCCAGCAGTTTAACTGCTAGCGGTAGCCGGAACATTCAGTACTTC.

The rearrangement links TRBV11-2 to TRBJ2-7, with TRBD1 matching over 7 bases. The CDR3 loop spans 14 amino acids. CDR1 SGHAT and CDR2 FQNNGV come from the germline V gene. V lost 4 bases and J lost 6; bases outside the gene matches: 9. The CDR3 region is CASSSRQGLGEQYF. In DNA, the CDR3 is TGTGCCAGCAGCTCTCGACAGGGTCTAGGCGAGCAGTACTTC.

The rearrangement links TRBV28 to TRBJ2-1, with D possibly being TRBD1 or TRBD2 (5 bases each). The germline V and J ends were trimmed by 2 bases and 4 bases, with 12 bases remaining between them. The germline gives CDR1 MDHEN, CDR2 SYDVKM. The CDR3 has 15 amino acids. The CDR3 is CASSLGGGSYNEQFF. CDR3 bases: TGTGCCAGCAGTTTAGGTGGGGGTTCATACAATGAGCAGTTCTTC.

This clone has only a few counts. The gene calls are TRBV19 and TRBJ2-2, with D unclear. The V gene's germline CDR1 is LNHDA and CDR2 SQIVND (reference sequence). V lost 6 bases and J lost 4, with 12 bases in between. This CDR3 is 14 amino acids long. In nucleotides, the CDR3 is TGTGCCAGTAGCCTAGGCCCCCCCACCGGGGAGCTGTTTTTT. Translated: CASSLGPPTGELFF.

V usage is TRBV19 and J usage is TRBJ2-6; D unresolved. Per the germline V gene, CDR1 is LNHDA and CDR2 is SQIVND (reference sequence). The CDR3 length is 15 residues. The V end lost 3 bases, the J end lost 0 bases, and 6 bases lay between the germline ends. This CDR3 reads CASSIRDSGANVLTF. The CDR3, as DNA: TGTGCCAGTAGTATTAGAGACTCTGGGGCCAACGTCCTGACTTTC.

CDR3 residues: CASSYGDNRVYGYTF. CDR3 sequence (DNA): TGTGCCAGCAGTTACGGGGACAACCGGGTCTATGGCTACACCTTC. The rearrangement uses TRBV6-6 and TRBJ1-2; maybe TRBD1 (6 bases). The germline V gene encodes CDR1 MNHNY and CDR2 SVGAGI (reference sequence). CDR3 length: 15 amino acids. V gave up 2 bases and J gave up 4 bases, with 14 bases separating them.

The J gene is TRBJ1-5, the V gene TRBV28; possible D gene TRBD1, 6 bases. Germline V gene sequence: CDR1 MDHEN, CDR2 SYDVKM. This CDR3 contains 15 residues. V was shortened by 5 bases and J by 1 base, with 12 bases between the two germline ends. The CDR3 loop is CASSRGTPSNQPQHF. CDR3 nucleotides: TGTGCCAGCAGTCGGGGGACACCAAGCAATCAGCCCCAGCATTTT.